This T cell receptor (beta chain) was sequenced for a study of beta chain features in type 1 diabetes. The sequenced template was cDNA made from the entire isolated RNA. The data were produced by immunoSEQ multiplex PCR, yet TCRdb's version contains in-frame clones alone and is incomplete. The profile covers about 190,000 clones, with less than 9.5% appearing a single time and approximately 1% taken by the ten largest. This clone has a handful of counts. The target antigen is unknown. Over 98% purity was reached by all sorted populations. The study's findings and limits: When VDJ junctions were examined, type 1 diabetes patients showed fewer insertions and more deletions. Among all four CD4+ subsets, Type 1 diabetes patients had TCRB CDR3s that were moderately but significantly shorter.

The source is a woman aged 40-49 years with type 1 diabetes. Sequenced sample: central memory CD4+ T cells from blood.

The CDR3 DNA follows: TGTGCCAGCACCCCTACCCCGGGCACTGAAGCTTTCTTT. Translation: CASTPTPGTEAFF. V usage is TRBV7-3 and J usage is TRBJ1-1; D gene unclear. With 7 bases removed from V and 4 bases from J, the gap between germline ends came to 13 bases. The CDR3 is 13 residues long. The germline V gene has CDR1 SGHTA and CDR2 FQGTGA. The full variable domain, in which reference TRBV7-3 and TRBJ1-1 provide the parts outside the CDR3, is GAGVSQTPSNKVTEKGKYVELRCDPISGHTALYWYRQSLGQGPEFLIYFQGTGAADDSGLPNDRFFAVRPEGSVSTLKIQRTERGDSAVYLCASTPTPGTEAFFGQGTRLTVV.